This entry describes one TCR beta chain. A few counts support this clonotype. Its antigen has not been determined. No much larger clone exists at a distance of one base, and base qualities are not known. Library method: 5' RACE. The reads were generated on an Illumina HiSeq 2500. The second PCR ran for about 7 to 11 cycles and used a J-beta primer mix along with a sample-barcoded 5' primer. A unique molecular identifier was introduced onto each TCR beta cDNA molecule by a template-switch 5' adaptor carrying 12 random nucleotides. At least 2.5 million CDR3-containing paired-end reads were obtained from each sample. First-strand cDNA was synthesized from all RNA with the Mint cDNA synthesis kit, primed by a TRBC-specific oligonucleotide. Following uracil-DNA glycosylase treatment, all cDNA underwent a first 18-cycle PCR with the universal primers M1SS and BC2_uni_R. Concerning the study's data processing: For normalization, 1 million high-quality reads were randomly selected from each sample, with every read carrying a distinct molecular identifier. Reads sharing molecular identifiers were discarded rather than binned into consensus sequences. CDR3 identification, clonotype clustering and error correction used MiTCR with a Q25 quality threshold and the strictest error-elimination algorithm. A nonparametric unseen species model with Euler transformation was used to estimate lower-bound total TCR beta diversity. TCRdb's own reprocessing of the public reads used fastp at Q25 and MiXCR and kept productive beta chains. Entries are consolidated by CDR3 protein sequence, retaining the most common genes and DNA. Here the V and J calls rest on TCRdb's processing, not on the authors' analysis. The sample table records hundreds of thousands of distinct CDR3 sequences; around a quarter of these occur just once. The top ten clones comprise 9.4% of the sample.

The data stem from a study of blood T cells in healthy people across ages (dated by TCRdb to about 2015). For the study in its entirety: In model experiments, roughly one uniquely barcoded TCR beta cDNA molecule per two T cells was captured by template switching. The study measured age-related changes in TCR beta repertoire diversity using deep sequencing normalized with unique cDNA molecular identifiers. Donors were grouped into four age groups: young (average roughly 17 years), middle-aged (about 40), aged (about 60) and long-lived (over 80). The study analyzed two additional independent replicas of 1 million unique cDNA reads from the same blood draw for two donors, one aged 18 to 29 and one aged 80 or older.

Systemically healthy Caucasian individuals from Russia, some 38 in total and aged roughly 6 to 95 years, were included as donors. Around 10 milliliters of peripheral blood were collected from each donor into EDTA-treated Vacutainer tubes. PBMCs were isolated by Ficoll-Paque density-gradient centrifugation, with at least 6 million obtained per sample. Trizol reagent was used to extract total RNA from PBMCs, with at least 5 micrograms per sample. For every donor, an aliquot of PBMCs went through flow cytometry to measure the percentages of naive CD45RAhigh/CD27high T cells. What the research found in general, with its limitations: Observed TCR beta diversity per million T cells fell roughly linearly with age, and a significant reduction was already apparent by age around 39. The long-lived group showed more naive CD4+ T cells, fewer expanded clones and increased TCR diversity than the aged group, suggesting age selection. Donor CMV infection status was unknown, potentially confounding age-related changes in expanded clonotypes. Estimates of total diversity based on one million sequenced T cells were considered lower bounds and underestimates. Because profiling used bulk unsorted PBMCs, naive and antigen-experienced compartments could not be compared conclusively. A strong correlation was found between observed TCR beta diversity and the percentage of naive T cells measured by flow cytometry.

Trimming takes 5 bases off V and 5 bases off J; junction bases not matched to a gene: 8. The germline V gene supplies CDR1 MDHEN and CDR2 SYDVKM. Counted from cysteine to phenylalanine, this CDR3 has 16 amino acids. Only the CDR3 DNA is retained, 48 bases long and in frame from the first base. These data also formed part of another study, on T cells of mothers and their children. The second source states: Donors were nine systemically healthy Caucasian individuals: three mothers and their six children. cDNA synthesis used all of the extracted RNA, with roughly 1.5 ug of RNA in each 15 ul reaction. In the second PCR, sample barcodes and 2-4 random nucleotides were introduced via the M1S primer. Each mother yielded over 9 million TCR beta CDR3 reads and each child 2.5 million to 3 million reads. Thymic selection shapes the output of TCR recombination in a similar way in related and unrelated pairs, and inherited differences have a minor effect. Normalized repertoire overlap was always found to be slightly, but never significantly, higher in related mother-child pairs than in unrelated mother-child pairs. With a sensitivity of approximately 100 clones per million clonotypes, no persistent microchimeric T cell clones were detected. To look for features that set related mother-child pairs apart from unrelated individuals, the researchers ran deep NGS to compare the TCR beta repertoires of mothers and children. On average, the children were around 11 +/- 4 years old, while the mothers were about 40 +/- 4 years old. After adapter ligation was performed with NEBNext reagents, the libraries were sequenced on an Illumina HiSeq 2000 with 100+100 nt paired-end reads. To avoid cross-contamination, the mother libraries and the child libraries were prepared a month apart and sequenced in separate runs. Between roughly 500,000 and 2,300,000 distinct TCR beta clonotypes were identified per donor. Naive TCR beta clonotypes were estimated from low-frequency clonotypes matched to each donor's FACS-determined naive share, without sorting.

Sequencing input: blood. The rearrangement combines TRBV28 with TRBJ2-7; the central 14 bases match TRBD2. The receptor comes from a boy younger than 18 in good health. The CDR3 has the sequence CASSTGLAGVGNEQYF. The DNA is as follows: TGTGCCAGCAGTACGGGACTAGCGGGAGTAGGCAACGAGCAGTACTTC. Where the CDR3 stops, the reference TRBV28 and TRBJ2-7 genes take over; the full variable domain is DVKVTQSSRYLVKRTGEKVFLECVQDMDHENMFWYRQDPGLGLRLIYFSYDVKMKEKGDIPEGYSVSREKKERFSLILESASTNQTSMYLCASSTGLAGVGNEQYFGPGTRLTVT.